This T cell receptor beta chain was obtained from a study of blood T cell repertoires in COVID-19 (dated by TCRdb to the early 2020s). Study-level background: The collaborator samples originated in the United States, Italy and Spain and spanned the acute and convalescent phases of COVID-19. The prospective study material was composed of cDNA or gDNA derived from T cells, B-cell-depleted T cells, or PBMCs. The dataset comprised deeply sampled blood TCRbeta repertoires from subjects exposed to, actively infected with, or recovered from COVID-19. The repertoires were released in a freely available public database intended as a resource for research on the immune response to SARS-CoV-2. The samples were drawn from the first 160 participants of the ongoing ImmuneRACE study and from more than 1,000 subjects provided by 6 global collaborators. The sample metadata nearly always contained a de-identified subject ID, COVID-19 status, age in years and sex. Where available, HLA class I and class II types were obtained from metadata supplied by the sample provider rather than from assay-based typing.

One collaborating source in Seattle enrolled patients while the patients were actively infected and followed the patients over time throughout the course of disease. Collaborating institutions collected whole blood in K2EDTA tubes following their own protocols. For TCRbeta analysis, collaborator samples were shipped as frozen whole blood, as isolated PBMCs, or as DNA extracted from either sample type. TCRbeta CDR3 regions were amplified from genomic DNA using the immunoSEQ Assay, a bias-controlled multiplex PCR. On the authors' methods: The number of nucleated cells in each sample was estimated by amplification of reference gene primers within the assay. To quantify the absolute abundance of each unique TCRbeta CDR3 rearrangement, sequence reads were collapsed and filtered. Productive Simpson clonality was computed per sample as the square root of Simpson's diversity index over productive rearrangements. The table was pulled from immuneACCESS by TCRdb, which kept in-frame rearrangements only. Such tables lose some clones; where checked, under half of the loss comes from unresolved V genes, and the rest has no known cause. D and trimming were read from the DNA, whereas the V and J calls and clone size are those reported in that table. The sample includes some 160,000 clones, with around nine tenths observed a single time. Of the sample, about 2.6% falls within the top ten clones.

The study at large found these results: Clinical and demographic metadata were provided uncurated, with the amount varying by source and participant.

Clipping removes 7 bases from V and 5 bases from J, with 11 as the unmatched junction base count. Inclusive of the bounding cysteine and phenylalanine, the CDR3 is 15 residues long. Only the CDR3 DNA stays, 45 bases, in frame from base 1. CDR1 is given as LNHDA and CDR2 as SQIVND, both from the germline V gene (reference sequence). A note on this clone: Its antigen is not yet known. No base-level quality is on record; no much larger clone is a single base apart.

The receptor was isolated from a woman at least 80 years old with COVID-19, enrolled during active disease. The sequenced sample was peripheral blood. Recombination connected TRBV19 to TRBJ1-5; 7 central nucleotides agree with TRBD1. The nucleotide sequence is TGTGCCAGTAACTTGGACGGACAGGATGATCAGCCCCAGCATTTT. Its amino acids are CASNLDGQDDQPQHF.